This T cell receptor (beta chain) was identified in a study of lymphopenia after photon versus proton radiotherapy. Study conclusions and caveats: Relative stability marked proton patients; photon patients lost diversity and naive cells. After the lymphocyte nadir, photon-treated repertoires showed oligoclonal expansion, especially of CD8+ Temra cells. Post-nadir TCR diversity decline inversely tracked overall survival among those who died. Authors raise, but do not show, better survival with proton therapy.

Libraries were prepared by immunoSEQ multiplex PCR; TCRdb keeps only in-frame clonotypes and omits some of them. The sample holds around 26,000 clones, roughly nine tenths seen once. Per germline, CDR1 LGHNA and CDR2 YSLEER. V lost 2 bases and J 8 bases, leaving 15 bases between the germline ends. This CDR3 region has 15 residues. As concerns this clone: Its antigen remains unknown.

This receptor was obtained from a woman aged 45-65 years with cholangiocarcinoma. Sequencing was performed on peripheral blood, taken from a patient treated with photon-based radiotherapy. The J gene is TRBJ1-4, the V gene TRBV4-3; maybe TRBD1 (6 bases). The CDR3 DNA reads TGCGCCAGCAGCCAATCCTGGGGGCAAGGGGAAAAACTGTTTTTT. Protein product: CASSQSWGQGEKLFF.